This T cell receptor (beta chain) appears in the sequencing data of a study of blood T cells in healthy people across ages. The CDR3 has 15 residues. Germline CDR1 is LGHDT and CDR2 is YNNKEL (reference sequence). This clonotype occurred a few times. Through a sample-barcoded 5' primer and a J-beta primer mix, a second PCR was run for roughly 6 to 11 cycles. Via MiXCR, TCRdb re-called the 5' RACE reads, giving one row per CDR3 protein. The data hold about 800,000 distinct CDR3 sequences, with around a quarter observed a single time. This sample also belongs to another study, concerning T cells of mothers and their children.

The sequence was obtained from a boy aged 5 to 17 in good health. The sequencing input was blood. The chain has TRBV3-1 and TRBJ2-1; a weak D match, TRBD2 (5 bases). The J call is in doubt because the DNA end fits TRBJ2-7 better. DNA of the CDR3: TGTGCCAGCAGCCAAGGCTTAGCGTTATCCTACGAGCAGTACTTC. Its translation: CASSQGLALSYEQYF.